This T cell receptor (beta chain) was observed in a study of monozygotic twins with inflammatory bowel disease. The CDR3 totals 13 residues. Germline V gene lookup returns CDR1 SGHVS and CDR2 FQNEAQ. The study's findings and limits: For IBD patients, clonotypes shared with others were fewer than for healthy twins, especially with disease activity. IBD-affected twins scored below their healthy co-twins in TCRbeta diversity (inverse Simpson).

Each TCR library used around 4,000 ng of total RNA. Researchers ran eight separate cDNA reactions for each sample. Using the 5' RACE reads, TCRdb records one entry per CDR3 protein without DNA. With a few hundred thousand distinct CDR3 sequences in the sample, the ten largest clones hold around 2.6%. To note about this clonotype: Its antigen is still unknown.

Source material: blood. The V and J genes are TRBV7-8 and TRBJ2-7; TCRdb indicates TRBD1, and absent DNA this call remains unverified. The sequence derives from a human donor with ulcerative colitis or Crohn's disease, or a healthy co-twin of an affected twin (not recorded which). CDR3 region: CASSLIRGYEQYF.